This T cell receptor (beta chain) was found in a study of CD8+CD57+ T cells in acquired aplastic anemia. Findings of the study overall: Between patients and controls, CD8+ Simpson's diversity did not vary significantly. Common to patients and controls were twenty-nine CD8+ CDR3 sequences.

Trimming stripped 3 bases from V and 0 bases from J, with 13 bases between. CDR3 length: 16 amino acids. Germline lookup yields CDR1 KGHDR and CDR2 SFDVKD. CD8+CD57+ cell expansion had been shown by flow cytometry in patients chosen for sequencing. Severe acquired aplastic anemia was present in every patient. As to this clonotype: The antigen is not known.

The TCR beta profiling, which covered VDJ combination and CDR3 sequence, was carried out using genomic DNA as the template. TCRdb fed the reads into MiXCR, producing one record per CDR3 protein. The sample holds under 350,000 distinct CDR3 sequences, roughly 61% seen once. V is TRBV24-1 and J is TRBJ1-2, with a weak D call TRBD1 (5 bases). The clonotype originates from a human donor with aplastic anemia. The specimen sequenced was sorted CD4+, CD8+, or CD8+CD57+ T cells (not recorded which) from PBMCs. The CDR3 loop is CATSDAGGLTNYGYTF. The DNA of the CDR3 is TGTGCCACCAGTGATGCGGGGGGTTTAACTAACTATGGCTACACCTTC.